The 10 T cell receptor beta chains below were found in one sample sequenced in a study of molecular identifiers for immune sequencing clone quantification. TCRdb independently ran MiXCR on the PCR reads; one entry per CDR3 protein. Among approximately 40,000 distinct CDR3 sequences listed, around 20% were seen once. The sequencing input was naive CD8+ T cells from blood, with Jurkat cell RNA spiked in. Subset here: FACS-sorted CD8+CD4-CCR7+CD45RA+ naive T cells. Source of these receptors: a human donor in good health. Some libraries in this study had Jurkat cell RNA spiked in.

CDR3 sequence reads: CASSLLQGTEAFF. For the CDR3, the DNA is TGTGCCAGCAGTTTACTCCAGGGCACTGAAGCTTTCTTT. V is TRBV28 and J is TRBJ1-1; TRBD1 is a possible D gene (5 bases). This CDR3 has 13 amino acids. CDR1 is MDHEN and CDR2 is SYDVKM in the germline V gene. The ends were cut back, 2 bases at V and 4 bases at J, with 8 bases in the middle.

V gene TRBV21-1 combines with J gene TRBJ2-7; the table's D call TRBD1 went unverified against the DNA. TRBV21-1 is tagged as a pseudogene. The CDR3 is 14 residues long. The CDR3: CASSNGRENYEQYF. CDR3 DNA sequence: TGTGCCAGCAGCAATGGTCGGGAAAACTACGAGCAGTACTTC.

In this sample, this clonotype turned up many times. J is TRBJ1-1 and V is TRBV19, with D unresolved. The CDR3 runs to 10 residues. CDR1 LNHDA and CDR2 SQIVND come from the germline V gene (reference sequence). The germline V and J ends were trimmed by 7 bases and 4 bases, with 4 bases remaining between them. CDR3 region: CASTGTEAFF. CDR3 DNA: TGTGCCAGTACTGGCACTGAAGCTTTCTTT.

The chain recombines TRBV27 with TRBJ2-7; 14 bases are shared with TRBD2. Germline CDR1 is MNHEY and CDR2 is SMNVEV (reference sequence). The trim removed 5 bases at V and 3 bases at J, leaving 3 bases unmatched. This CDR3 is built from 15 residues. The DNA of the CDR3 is TGTGCCAGCAGTCCGGGGACTAGCGGGGGCTACGAGCAGTACTTC. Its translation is CASSPGTSGGYEQYF.

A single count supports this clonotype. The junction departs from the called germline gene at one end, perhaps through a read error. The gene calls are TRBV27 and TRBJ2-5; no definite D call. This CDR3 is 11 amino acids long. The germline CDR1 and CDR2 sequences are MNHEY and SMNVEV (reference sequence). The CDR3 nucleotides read TGTGCCAGCAGTTTTCAAGAGACCCAGCACTTC. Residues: CASSFQETQHF.

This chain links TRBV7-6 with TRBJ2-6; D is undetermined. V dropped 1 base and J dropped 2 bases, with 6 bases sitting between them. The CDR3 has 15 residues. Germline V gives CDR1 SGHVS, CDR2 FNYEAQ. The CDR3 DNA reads TGTGCCAGCAGCTTAGTGGGTGCTGGGGCCAACGTCCTGACTTTC. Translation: CASSLVGAGANVLTF.

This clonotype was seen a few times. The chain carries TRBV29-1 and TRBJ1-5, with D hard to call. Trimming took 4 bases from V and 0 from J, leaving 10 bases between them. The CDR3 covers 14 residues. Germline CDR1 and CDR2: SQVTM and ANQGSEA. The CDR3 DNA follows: TGCAGCGTTGGTACGGAACATAGCAATCAGCCCCAGCATTTT. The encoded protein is CSVGTEHSNQPQHF.

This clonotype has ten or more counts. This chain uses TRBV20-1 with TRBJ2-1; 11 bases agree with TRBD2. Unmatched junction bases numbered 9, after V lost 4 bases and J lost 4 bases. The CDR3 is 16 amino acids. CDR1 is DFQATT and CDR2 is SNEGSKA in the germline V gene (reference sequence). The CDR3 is CSATRLAGSAYNEQFF. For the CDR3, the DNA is TGCAGTGCTACCCGACTAGCGGGGAGCGCTTACAATGAGCAGTTCTTC.

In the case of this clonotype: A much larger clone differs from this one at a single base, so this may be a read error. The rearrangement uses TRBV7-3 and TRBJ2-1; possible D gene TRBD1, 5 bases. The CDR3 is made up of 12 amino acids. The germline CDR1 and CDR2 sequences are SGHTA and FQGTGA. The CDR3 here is CASSSQGNELFF. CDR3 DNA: TGTGCCAGCAGCTCGCAGGGCAATGAGCTGTTCTTC. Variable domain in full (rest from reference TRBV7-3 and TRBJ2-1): GAGVSQTPSNKVTEKGKYVELRCDPISGHTALYWYRQSLGQGPEFLIYFQGTGAADDSGLPNDRFFAVRPEGSVSTLKIQRTERGDSAVYLCASSSQGNELFFGPGTRLTVL.

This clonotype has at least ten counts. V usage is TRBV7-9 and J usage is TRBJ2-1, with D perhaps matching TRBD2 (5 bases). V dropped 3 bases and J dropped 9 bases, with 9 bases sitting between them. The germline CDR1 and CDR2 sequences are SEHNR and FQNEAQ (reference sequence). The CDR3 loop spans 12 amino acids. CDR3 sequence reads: CASSFEGSEQFF. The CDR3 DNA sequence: TGTGCCAGCAGCTTTGAGGGAAGTGAGCAGTTCTTC.